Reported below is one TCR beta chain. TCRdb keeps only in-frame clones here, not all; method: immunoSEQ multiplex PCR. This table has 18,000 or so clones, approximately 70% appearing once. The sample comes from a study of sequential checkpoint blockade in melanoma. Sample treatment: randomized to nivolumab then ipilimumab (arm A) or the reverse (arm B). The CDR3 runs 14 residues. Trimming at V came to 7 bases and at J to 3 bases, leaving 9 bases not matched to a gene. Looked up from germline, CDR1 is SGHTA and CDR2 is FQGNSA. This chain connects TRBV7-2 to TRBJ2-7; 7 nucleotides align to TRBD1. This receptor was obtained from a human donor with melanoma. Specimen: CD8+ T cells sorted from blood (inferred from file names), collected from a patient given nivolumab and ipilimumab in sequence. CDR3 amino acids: CASNDRERSYEQYF. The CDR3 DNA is TGTGCCAGCAACGACAGGGAAAGGAGCTACGAGCAGTACTTC.